This is a list of T cell receptor beta chains from one sample in a study of cytomegalovirus exposure and HLA in healthy donors. Produced via immunoSEQ multiplex PCR; TCRdb's table is partial and in-frame only. The data contain roughly 170,000 clones, roughly four fifths of them singletons. The sample comprised PBMCs. The receptors derive from a young woman in good health and CMV-seronegative. The CDR3 runs from the conserved cysteine through the conserved F or W. A D gene is named only where the DNA matches it firmly. For some rows the clone size is stated as once, few or many, or as a class when expanded; others skip it.

J,D,size,V,CDR3,DNA
TRBJ2-7,TRBD1,-,TRBV27,CASSTYRGFEQYF,TGTGCCAGCAGTACTTACAGGGGATTCGAGCAGTACTTC
TRBJ2-7,TRBD2,-,TRBV6-1,CASSERAGGAEQYF,TGTGCCAGCAGTGAAAGGGCGGGGGGCGCCGAGCAGTACTTC
TRBJ1-6,-,-,TRBV10-3,CAISEWSGENSPLHF,TGTGCCATCAGTGAATGGTCGGGGGAAAATTCACCCCTCCACTTT
TRBJ2-2,TRBD2,-,TRBV19,CASMVAGGTGELFF,TGTGCCAGTATGGTAGCGGGAGGTACCGGGGAGCTGTTTTTT
TRBJ2-5,TRBD1,-,TRBV7-6,CASSLGSTGGKTQYF,TGTGCCAGCAGCTTAGGGTCGACAGGGGGCAAGACCCAGTACTTC
TRBJ2-7,-,-,TRBV28,CASSLLLNEQYF,TGTGCCAGCAGTTTATTACTCAACGAGCAGTACTTC
TRBJ2-1,-,once,TRBV4-1,CASSQGSYNEQFF,TGCGCCAGCAGCCAAGGTTCATACAATGAGCAGTTCTTC
TRBJ2-1,-,-,TRBV27,CASMTGKTYNEQFF,TGTGCCAGCATGACGGGGAAAACCTACAATGAGCAGTTCTTC
TRBJ2-5,-,-,TRBV4-3,CASSQDWGESRPRTQYF,TGCGCCAGCAGCCAAGACTGGGGGGAATCCCGACCCAGGACCCAGTACTTC
TRBJ2-2,TRBD1,-,TRBV19,CASSIFYRGQGTSGGELFF,TGTGCCAGTAGTATTTTTTATAGGGGACAGGGAACTTCGGGCGGGGAGCTGTTTTTT
TRBJ2-7,TRBD1,-,TRBV6-1,CASRDRQGPYEQYF,TGTGCCAGCAGGGACAGACAGGGCCCCTACGAGCAGTACTTC
TRBJ2-5,TRBD2,-,TRBV7-2,CASSRAGGWETQYF,TGTGCCAGCTCGCGCGCGGGAGGATGGGAGACCCAGTACTTC
TRBJ1-3,TRBD1,-,TRBV30,CAWSATRTGGARGGNTIYF,TGTGCCTGGAGCGCCACCCGGACAGGGGGCGCAAGAGGTGGAAACACCATATATTTT
TRBJ1-2,-,-,TRBV6-5,CASSYSPRVGDYGYTF,TGTGCCAGCAGTTACTCCCCCAGGGTTGGTGACTATGGCTACACCTTC
TRBJ1-2,TRBD1,-,TRBV7-9,CASSPSGQGNNYGYTF,TGTGCCAGCAGCCCATCGGGACAGGGAAATAACTATGGCTACACCTTC
TRBJ2-2,TRBD1,once,TRBV13,CASSLWYGDRGTGELFF,TGTGCCAGCAGCTTATGGTACGGGGACAGGGGCACCGGGGAGCTGTTTTTT
TRBJ2-7,-,-,TRBV4-3,CASSQGQGFYEQYF,TGCGCCAGCAGCCAAGGGCAGGGTTTCTACGAGCAGTACTTC
TRBJ2-2,TRBD2,few,TRBV27,CASSLFGGNTNTGELFF,TGTGCCAGCAGTTTATTCGGGGGGAATACGAACACCGGGGAGCTGTTTTTT
TRBJ1-5,-,-,TRBV6-1,CASSEIPNSNQPQHF,TGTGCCAGCAGTGAAATCCCTAATAGCAATCAGCCCCAGCATTTT
TRBJ1-4,TRBD1,-,TRBV5-1,CASSLYVGTGDEKLFF,TGCGCCAGCAGCTTGTACGTCGGGACAGGGGATGAAAAACTGTTTTTT
TRBJ1-4,-,-,TRBV5-1,CASTPSAIGSAELFF,TGCGCCAGCACCCCGTCTGCGATTGGGTCTGCGGAACTGTTTTTT
TRBJ2-3,TRBD2,-,TRBV18,CASSLLGLAGDTDTQYF,TGTGCCAGCTCACTCCTAGGACTAGCGGGGGACACAGATACGCAGTATTTT
TRBJ1-4,-,few,TRBV18,CASSYTTGGQVSGEKLFF,TGTGCCAGCTCGTATACCACCGGTGGGCAAGTGAGTGGAGAAAAACTGTTTTTT
TRBJ2-1,TRBD1,-,TRBV27,CASSVTGGNEQFF,TGTGCCAGTAGTGTTACAGGGGGCAATGAGCAGTTCTTC
TRBJ1-2,-,-,TRBV28,CASSPYLIDRGYGYTF,TGTGCCAGCAGCCCCTACTTAATAGACCGGGGCTATGGCTACACCTTC
TRBJ2-3,TRBD2,-,TRBV7-6,CASSLNSGASTDTQYF,TGTGCCAGCAGCTTGAATAGCGGGGCCAGCACAGATACGCAGTATTTT
TRBJ2-3,TRBD2,-,TRBV27,CASSVLAGGPGDTQYF,TGTGCCAGCAGTGTCCTAGCGGGAGGGCCGGGAGATACGCAGTATTTT
TRBJ2-3,TRBD2,-,TRBV9,CASSVDGSGGLTDTQYF,TGTGCCAGCAGCGTAGATGGTAGCGGGGGACTCACAGATACGCAGTATTTT
TRBJ1-2,TRBD1,once,TRBV6-1,CASSEWRQGQNNDYGYTF,TGTGCCAGCAGTGAATGGAGACAGGGTCAAAACAACGACTATGGCTACACCTTC
TRBJ2-1,TRBD1,-,TRBV5-1,CASSWGQAVPYNEQFF,TGCGCCAGCAGCTGGGGACAGGCTGTCCCCTACAATGAGCAGTTCTTC
TRBJ1-5,-,-,TRBV28,CASRILSWYGNQPQHF,TGTGCCAGCAGGATACTATCGTGGTACGGCAATCAGCCCCAGCATTTT
TRBJ1-3,-,-,TRBV5-5,CASSLGLGDTIYF,TGTGCCAGCAGCCTGGGACTCGGGGACACCATATATTTT
TRBJ2-1,-,-,TRBV27,CASSFPRGNEQFF,TGTGCCAGCAGTTTCCCAAGGGGGAATGAGCAGTTCTTC
TRBJ1-1,TRBD1,few,TRBV5-1,CASSLLAGTGEAFF,TGCGCCAGCAGCTTGCTTGCAGGGACAGGTGAAGCTTTCTTT
TRBJ2-4,TRBD2,-,TRBV28,CASSFRRGVAKNIQYF,TGTGCCAGCAGTTTTCGGCGGGGGGTAGCCAAAAACATTCAGTACTTC
TRBJ2-1,TRBD2,-,TRBV19,CASSIGLAVNEQFF,TGTGCCAGTAGTATAGGACTAGCGGTCAATGAGCAGTTCTTC
TRBJ1-1,-,-,TRBV4-1,CASSQDLQMNTEAFF,TGCGCCAGCAGCCAAGATCTACAGATGAACACTGAAGCTTTCTTT
TRBJ2-5,-,-,TRBV13,CASARGGAGETQYF,TGTGCCTCGGCCCGAGGGGGGGCCGGGGAGACCCAGTACTTC
TRBJ1-4,TRBD1,-,TRBV19,CASSPTGSNEKLFF,TGTGCCAGTAGTCCGACAGGGTCGAATGAAAAACTGTTTTTT
TRBJ2-1,TRBD1,-,TRBV18,CASSLTGGNYNEQFF,TGTGCCAGCTCACTTACAGGGGGGAACTACAATGAGCAGTTCTTC
TRBJ2-2,-,-,TRBV4-2,CASSPDRYGTGELFF,TGTGCCAGCAGCCCAGACAGATATGGTACCGGGGAGCTGTTTTTT
TRBJ1-2,-,few,TRBV7-2,CASRGVEANYGYTF,TGTGCCAGCCGGGGGGTTGAAGCTAACTATGGCTACACCTTC
TRBJ1-4,-,-,TRBV27,CASRAGTTNEKLFF,TGTGCCAGCAGAGCAGGCACAACTAATGAAAAACTGTTTTTT
TRBJ2-7,-,-,TRBV21-1,CASSSGGGQIYEQYF,TGTGCCAGCAGCAGTGGAGGGGGACAGATCTACGAGCAGTACTTC
TRBJ2-3,-,-,TRBV27,CASRAGGRVDTQYF,TGTGCCAGCAGAGCTGGGGGCCGGGTTGATACGCAGTATTTT
TRBJ1-1,-,-,TRBV2,CASSSQGNTEAFF,TGTGCCAGCAGTTCACAGGGGAACACTGAAGCTTTCTTT
TRBJ2-5,-,-,TRBV2,CASSGGGVRGGPLETQYF,TGTGCCAGCAGTGGGGGAGGGGTGCGCGGGGGCCCTCTGGAGACCCAGTACTTC
TRBJ1-2,-,-,TRBV30,CAWSVIQGIGYTF,TGTGCCTGGAGTGTAATCCAGGGGATCGGCTACACCTTC
TRBJ2-3,TRBD1,-,TRBV5-1,CASSWRPTQGSSDTQYF,TGCGCCAGCAGCTGGAGACCGACACAGGGGTCCTCAGATACGCAGTATTTT
TRBJ2-7,-,-,TRBV7-2,CASSLGLGGANYGEQYF,TGTGCCAGCAGCTTAGGCTTAGGCGGGGCGAACTACGGGGAGCAGTACTTC